These 24 T cell receptor beta chains share one sample of origin, sequenced in a study of T cells after yellow fever vaccination. TCRdb itself ran the 5' RACE reads through MiXCR, one entry per CDR3 protein. The repertoire holds about 360,000 distinct CDR3 sequences, with roughly 6.2% as singletons. The sample here was PBMCs, taken 5 days after the yellow fever booster vaccination. These receptors all stem from a man aged 25 to 40 who received the YFV17D yellow fever vaccine.

This clonotype was seen ten or more times. This rearrangement joins TRBV20-1 to TRBJ2-5, with D perhaps TRBD1 (6 bases). CDR1 is DFQATT, CDR2 SNEGSKA, per germline (reference sequence). The CDR3 is made up of 14 amino acids. V lost 1 base and J lost 2, with 11 bases in between. CDR3 region: CSARGDTSQETQYF. The CDR3 DNA is TGCAGTGCTAGAGGGGACACAAGTCAAGAGACCCAGTACTTC.

In this sample, this clonotype turned up a few times. The CDR3, as DNA: TGCAGTGCTAGAGGGGGGGTAGGTACTGAAGCTTTCTTT. Its translation: CSARGGVGTEAFF. The chain recombines TRBV20-1 with TRBJ1-1, with TRBD1 as a possible D gene (5 bases). This CDR3 region has 13 residues. Trimming cost V 1 base and J 5 bases, with 11 bases left between them. CDR1 DFQATT and CDR2 SNEGSKA come from the germline V gene (reference sequence).

The sample holds a few counts of this clonotype. V and J are TRBV5-4 and TRBJ2-5; D is perhaps TRBD2 (6 bases). Per germline, CDR1 SGHNT and CDR2 YYREEE (reference sequence). The CDR3 sequence is 15 residues long. Trimming removed 1 base from V and 0 bases from J, with 10 bases in between. CDR3 amino acids: CASSLIGDYQETQYF. As DNA, the CDR3 is TGTGCCAGCAGCTTGATTGGGGACTACCAAGAGACCCAGTACTTC.

This clonotype was counted many times. The chain couples TRBV28 to TRBJ1-2; 8 bases are a match to TRBD1. V lost 8 bases to trimming and J lost 2 bases; unmatched junction nucleotides: 1. The CDR3 runs 12 residues. Per the germline V gene, CDR1 is MDHEN and CDR2 is SYDVKM. For the CDR3, the DNA is TGTGCCAGCGGACAGGGAAACTATGGCTACACCTTC. It is translated as CASGQGNYGYTF.

This clonotype was picked up many times. This chain links TRBV11-2 with TRBJ2-5, with D possibly matching TRBD2 (5 bases). Trimming cost V 0 bases and J 5 bases, with 7 bases left between them. Germline CDR1 reads SGHAT; CDR2 reads FQNNGV. This CDR3 region has 13 residues. The CDR3, as DNA: TGTGCCAGCAGCTTAGAGCGGGTGGAGACCCAGTACTTC. Protein product: CASSLERVETQYF.

The chain couples TRBV12-3 or TRBV12-4 to TRBJ2-3; D uncertain. The CDR3 is made up of 14 amino acids. Trimming pared 3 bases from V and 2 bases from J, leaving 9 bases between. The CDR3 region is CASSLRYSTDTQYF. CDR3 DNA: TGTGCCAGCAGTTTGAGGTACTCCACAGATACGCAGTATTTT.

At least ten counts were recorded for this clonotype. The chain joins TRBV27 to TRBJ2-7, with D possibly being TRBD2 (6 bases). CDR3 size: 14 residues. The V gene lost 8 bases and the J gene lost 3 bases, with 17 bases spanning the gap. Germline lookup yields CDR1 MNHEY and CDR2 SMNVEV (reference sequence). This CDR3 reads CASAYRSSGYEQYF. For the CDR3, the DNA is TGTGCCAGCGCCTACCGGAGTAGCGGCTACGAGCAGTACTTC.

V usage is TRBV20-1 and J usage is TRBJ2-1, with D perhaps TRBD1 (5 bases). Germline loops: CDR1 DFQATT, CDR2 SNEGSKA (reference sequence). V lost 3 bases, J lost 7 bases, and 16 bases lay in between. CDR3 length: 14 amino acids. CDR3 protein: CSARSLGQGNEQFF. CDR3 sequence (DNA): TGCAGTGCTAGGTCCCTAGGTCAGGGAAATGAGCAGTTCTTC.

This clonotype was seen at least ten times. The chain has TRBV5-1 and TRBJ2-3; the D gene could be TRBD1 or TRBD2 (5 bases each). Trimming removed 4 bases from V and 4 bases from J, with 13 bases in between. CDR3 length equals 14 residues. The V gene's germline CDR1 is SGHRS and CDR2 YFSETQ. The CDR3 nucleotides are TGCGCCAGCAGCCGAGGGGCCATTTCAGATACGCAGTATTTT. Its translation: CASSRGAISDTQYF.

This clonotype was seen a handful of times. The chain recombines TRBV7-2 with TRBJ2-5, with TRBD1 matching 7 bases. The germline V gene has CDR1 SGHTA and CDR2 FQGNSA. J was trimmed by 5 bases and V by 4 bases; bases with no gene match: 10. CDR3 size: 15 residues. CDR3: CASSSKTGLSETQYF. In DNA, the CDR3 is TGTGCCAGCAGCTCAAAGACAGGGCTCTCGGAGACCCAGTACTTC.

Ten or more counts support this clonotype. The chain combines TRBV29-1 with TRBJ2-7, with D unclear. The V and J ends lost 4 bases and 4 bases respectively, with 8 bases between them. CDR3 length equals 11 residues. CDR1 and CDR2 (germline): SQVTM, ANQGSEA. CDR3: CSVGKQYEQYF. In nucleotides, the CDR3 is TGCAGCGTTGGTAAACAGTACGAGCAGTACTTC.

This clonotype was counted between two and nine times. The rearrangement uses TRBV11-2 and TRBJ2-7; 15 positions match TRBD2. Losses at the gene ends were 5 bases for V and 2 bases for J; bases not matched to a gene: 10. Germline CDR1 reads SGHAT; CDR2 reads FQNNGV. The CDR3 is made up of 18 amino acids. The CDR3 reads CASSPPLGLAGGPYEQYF. The CDR3 DNA is TGTGCCAGCAGCCCCCCTCTTGGACTAGCGGGAGGGCCCTACGAGCAGTACTTC.

The V and J genes are TRBV10-3 and TRBJ1-1; D might be TRBD1 (6 bases). The CDR3 is 14 residues long. Between the trimmed V and J ends, which lost 4 bases and 5 bases, there was a span of 14 bases. CDR1 ENHRY and CDR2 SYGVKD come from the germline V gene. As DNA, the CDR3 is TGTGCCATCAGTGGGACAGTCGGGGGAACTGAAGCTTTCTTT. Its protein product is CAISGTVGGTEAFF.

The V and J genes are TRBV5-5 and TRBJ2-2; no firm D call. Germline CDR1 reads SGHKS; CDR2 reads YYEKEE (reference sequence). V dropped 0 bases and J dropped 5 bases, with 11 bases sitting between them. The CDR3 runs to 15 residues. This chain's CDR3 is CASSLGGLGTGELFF. The CDR3 DNA follows: TGTGCCAGCAGCTTGGGAGGCCTCGGGACCGGGGAGCTGTTTTTT.

The sample holds many counts of this clonotype. The chain couples TRBV5-6 to TRBJ2-1, with D possibly being TRBD1 (6 bases). Germline V gene data show CDR1 as SGHDT and CDR2 as YYEEEE. Trimming removed 3 bases from V and 5 bases from J, with 9 bases in between. The CDR3 sequence is 13 residues long. The CDR3 loop is CASSWGQNNEQFF. CDR3 in DNA: TGTGCCAGCAGCTGGGGACAAAACAATGAGCAGTTCTTC.

This clonotype has a handful of counts. The chain combines TRBV5-1 with TRBJ2-4, with 8 bases that match TRBD2. Germline assignment: CDR1 SGHRS and CDR2 YFSETQ. The V gene end was trimmed by 3 bases and the J gene end by 3 bases; junction bases not matched to a gene: 5. This CDR3 is 15 amino acids long. The CDR3 reads CASSSGGGSKNIQYF. CDR3 coding DNA: TGCGCCAGCAGCTCGGGGGGGGGAAGCAAAAACATTCAGTACTTC. The variable domain in full, with the rest retrieved from reference TRBV5-1 and TRBJ2-4, is KAGVTQTPRYLIKTRGQQVTLSCSPISGHRSVSWYQQTPGQGLQFLFEYFSETQRNKGNFPGRFSGRQFSNSRSEMNVSTLELGDSALYLCASSSGGGSKNIQYFGAGTRLSVL.

The V gene is TRBV27, the J gene TRBJ2-2; 7 bases are a match to TRBD2. V lost 6 bases and J lost 7; bases outside the gene matches: 11. The CDR3 is 15 residues long. Germline V gene data show CDR1 as MNHEY and CDR2 as SMNVEV (reference sequence). CDR3 nucleotides: TGTGCCAGCAGCCTAGGGGCGGGAGCGAGCGGGGAGCTGTTTTTT. It translates to CASSLGAGASGELFF.

The table lists this clonotype with many counts. The chain has TRBV29-1 and TRBJ2-5; D ambiguous. Germline CDR1 is SQVTM and CDR2 is ANQGSEA. With 7 bases removed from V and 3 bases from J, the gap between germline ends came to 24 bases. The CDR3 has 16 residues. The CDR3, as DNA: TGCAGCGCCATTGAAGGGCAGGTGACGCCGAAAGAGACCCAGTACTTC. Encoded protein: CSAIEGQVTPKETQYF.

This clonotype was counted between two and nine times. The V call is TRBV7-2, the J call TRBJ1-3; no firm D call. Germline V gene sequence: CDR1 SGHTA, CDR2 FQGNSA. Trimming removed 5 bases from V and 9 bases from J, with 14 bases in between. The CDR3 sequence is 13 residues long. The CDR3 DNA follows: TGTGCCAGCAGCCCAACGCAGTGGGGCACCATATATTTT. As protein: CASSPTQWGTIYF.

This clonotype came up a few times. The genes are TRBV6-2 or TRBV6-3 and TRBJ2-1; 8 bases match TRBD1. The CDR3 extends over 15 amino acids. V shed 6 bases, J shed 8 bases, and the junction held 12 bases outside the gene matches. The germline gives CDR1 MNHEY, CDR2 SVGEGT. DNA of the CDR3: TGTGCCAGCAGCCAAGGGACAGGCGGCAGCTATGAGCAGTTCTTC. It codes for CASSQGTGGSYEQFF.

In this sample, this clonotype turned up a few times. The chain links TRBV28 to TRBJ1-2; the match to TRBD1 covers 7 bases. With 6 bases clipped from V and 6 bases from J, the junction kept 10 bases outside the gene matches. There are 14 residues in the CDR3. Germline CDR1 MDHEN, CDR2 SYDVKM. The CDR3 DNA reads as TGTGCCAGCAGGCGTGGGACAGCGATGGATGGCTACACCTTC. Translating it yields CASRRGTAMDGYTF.

V gene TRBV7-2 combines with J gene TRBJ2-7; unclear D gene. In germline, CDR1 is SGHTA, CDR2 FQGNSA. This CDR3 region has 14 residues. V dropped 3 bases and J dropped 0 bases, with 9 bases sitting between them. The CDR3 is CASSFQSSSYEQYF. CDR3 DNA sequence: TGTGCCAGCAGCTTTCAATCGAGCTCCTACGAGCAGTACTTC.

This clonotype appeared a few times. This chain joins TRBV10-3 and TRBJ2-7, with 10 bases that match TRBD2. The CDR3 has 14 residues. V was pared by 6 bases and J by 9 bases, with 11 bases of the junction left unmatched. CDR1 and CDR2 (germline): ENHRY, SYGVKD. The CDR3 coding sequence is TGTGCCATCAGCATAGCGGGAGGAGGTGGTGGGCAGTACTTC. Residues: CAISIAGGGGGQYF.

In this sample, this clonotype turned up many times. This chain links TRBV5-1 with TRBJ2-6; D is ambiguous. Trimming took off 4 bases at V and 4 bases at J, with 6 bases between the two ends. This CDR3 is 13 amino acids long. Germline values: CDR1 SGHRS, CDR2 YFSETQ. The CDR3 spells CASSAGGANVLTF. CDR3 bases: TGCGCCAGCAGCGCCGGGGGGGCCAACGTCCTGACTTTC. The full variable domain, with the rest looked up from reference TRBV5-1 and TRBJ2-6, is KAGVTQTPRYLIKTRGQQVTLSCSPISGHRSVSWYQQTPGQGLQFLFEYFSETQRNKGNFPGRFSGRQFSNSRSEMNVSTLELGDSALYLCASSAGGANVLTFGAGSRLTVL.